These 11 T cell receptor beta chains were sequenced from one sample in a study of post-analysis software for immune sequencing data (dated by TCRdb to about 2015). Library preparation used PCR. Sequencer: Illumina HiSeq 2500. To reduce PCR and sequencing biases, unique molecular identifiers were incorporated into the TCR beta cDNA libraries. TCRdb passed the public sequencing reads through fastp at Q25 and MiXCR, retaining productive beta sequences. Each CDR3 protein appears once, grouped with its most common genes and DNA. A total of 450,000 to 700,000 distinct CDR3 sequences appear in this sample, about 40% of them only once. The ten largest clones represent around 1.7% of the sample. Their antigens remain unidentified. Points the paper makes about the study in general: Patients showed significantly higher frequencies than controls for five TRBV segments, among them TRBV5-6, TRBV5-1 and TRBV20-1.

Sequencing was performed on blood. The origin of the receptors is a girl aged 10-17 years with multiple sclerosis.

This clonotype appeared a single time. The chain carries TRBV12-3 or TRBV12-4 and TRBJ1-2; D unclear. Trimming took off 0 bases at V and 4 bases at J, with 15 bases between the two ends. This CDR3 is built from 16 residues. CDR3 bases: TGTGCCAGCAGTTTAGCGGCGCGGCGAAAGCCCTATGGCTACACCTTC. Translation: CASSLAARRKPYGYTF.

J is TRBJ2-1 and V is TRBV11-3; TRBD2 matches at 7 bases. Germline CDR1 reads SGHNT; CDR2 reads YENEEA. The ends lost 0 bases at V and 7 bases at J; junction bases unmatched: 12. This CDR3 is built from 17 residues. The CDR3 spells CASSLDLGGRALNEQFF. CDR3 nucleotide sequence: TGTGCCAGCAGCTTAGATCTCGGGGGGAGGGCGCTTAATGAGCAGTTCTTC.

This clonotype was detected only a few times. The rearrangement links TRBV27 to TRBJ2-5; 14 bases are a match to TRBD2. The J segment lost 2 bases and the V segment lost 6 bases, leaving 11 bases of the junction unmatched. The CDR3 spans 18 residues. Germline V gives CDR1 MNHEY, CDR2 SMNVEV (reference sequence). The CDR3 spells CASRDRLAGGDGQETQYF. CDR3 coding DNA: TGTGCCAGCAGGGATAGACTAGCGGGAGGGGATGGGCAAGAGACCCAGTACTTC.

V usage is TRBV11-2 and J usage is TRBJ2-1; 9 bases are a match to TRBD1. There are 15 residues in the CDR3. Germline CDR1 is SGHAT and CDR2 is FQNNGV. With 5 bases clipped from V and 4 bases from J, the junction kept 6 bases outside the gene matches. The CDR3 sequence: CASSPQGTGYNEQFF. The CDR3 DNA reads TGTGCCAGCAGCCCCCAGGGGACAGGGTACAATGAGCAGTTCTTC.

This clonotype was found a few times. J is TRBJ2-5 and V is TRBV13, with 12 bases matching TRBD2. The CDR3 contains 15 residues. The trim removed 5 bases at V and 5 bases at J, leaving 6 bases unmatched. Germline lookup yields CDR1 PRHDT and CDR2 FYEKMQ (reference sequence). The chain's CDR3 is CASSLWTSGMETQYF. CDR3 nucleotide sequence: TGTGCCAGCAGCCTCTGGACTAGCGGGATGGAGACCCAGTACTTC.

This clonotype has a handful of counts. This chain uses TRBV20-1 with TRBJ2-7, with 12 bases matching TRBD2. In germline, CDR1 is DFQATT, CDR2 SNEGSKA (reference sequence). Trimming took 3 bases from V and 0 from J; bases not matched to a gene: 6. This CDR3 is built from 16 residues. Here the CDR3 reads CSASDLAGGISYEQYF. In nucleotides, the CDR3 is TGCAGTGCTAGCGACCTAGCGGGAGGGATCTCCTACGAGCAGTACTTC.

The rearrangement links TRBV4-1 to TRBJ2-3; D ambiguous. Germline loops: CDR1 MGHRA, CDR2 YSYEKL. Trimming shortened V by 0 bases and J by 8 bases, and 9 bases separated the two germline ends. The CDR3 totals 13 residues. Here the CDR3 DNA reads TGCGCCAGCAGCCAAGATTTGGAAAGTACGCAGTATTTT. Its translation: CASSQDLESTQYF.

The rearrangement joins TRBV20-1 to TRBJ1-5; a weak D match, TRBD1 (5 bases). V lost 6 bases and J 4 bases, leaving 16 bases between the germline ends. Germline V gives CDR1 DFQATT, CDR2 SNEGSKA (reference sequence). The CDR3 covers 14 residues. The CDR3 DNA reads as TGCAGTGCGCTTAACCTGGGGGGTAATCAGCCCCAGCATTTT. Amino acids: CSALNLGGNQPQHF.

J is TRBJ2-5 and V is TRBV4-2; 7 positions match TRBD1. Losses at the gene ends were 0 bases for V and 5 bases for J; bases not matched to a gene: 6. Germline V gene data show CDR1 as LGHNA and CDR2 as YNFKEQ. The CDR3 has 15 residues. The CDR3 here is CASSQEDRSGETQYF. The CDR3, as DNA: TGTGCCAGCAGCCAAGAGGACAGGTCGGGGGAGACCCAGTACTTC.

CDR3: CASSENSGGPYEQYF. CDR3 sequence (DNA): TGTGCCAGCAGCGAAAACAGCGGGGGGCCCTACGAGCAGTACTTC. J is TRBJ2-7 and V is TRBV2; 9 bases match TRBD2. The CDR3 is 15 amino acids. The ends lost 6 bases at V and 2 bases at J; junction bases unmatched: 8. Germline CDR1 SNHLY, CDR2 FYNNEI. Complete variable domain (other parts from reference TRBV2 and TRBJ2-7): EPEVTQTPSHQVTQMGQEVILRCVPISNHLYFYWYRQILGQKVEFLVSFYNNEISEKSEIFDDQFSVERPDGSNFTLKIRSTKLEDSAMYFCASSENSGGPYEQYFGPGTRLTVT.

The gene calls are TRBV5-5 and TRBJ2-3; D remains ambiguous. With 2 bases removed from V and 3 bases from J, the gap between germline ends came to 7 bases. The CDR3 has 13 residues. CDR1 is SGHKS, CDR2 YYEKEE, per germline (reference sequence). The CDR3 DNA is TGTGCCAGCAGCTTCAGGATAACAGATACGCAGTATTTT. Amino acid sequence: CASSFRITDTQYF.